This T cell receptor (beta chain) was retrieved from a study of cytomegalovirus exposure and HLA in healthy donors (dated by TCRdb to about 2017). About the full investigation: An earlier analysis of approximately 640 of the donors reported more than 250 Gb of sequence data and some 120 million unique TCR beta sequences from 150 million to 200 million T cells. Roughly 290 gigabases of sequencing data and 70 million to 95 million unique TCR sequences made up an early release that covered roughly 670 HLA-typed donors. Of the approximately 370 genotyped donors, 80% to 90% were placed in the genetic ancestry cluster associated with self-reported Caucasian donors. The study aimed to test whether signatures of past pathogen exposure could be identified by cataloging public T cell receptors. The study used immunosequencing to profile the T cell repertoires of some 600 subjects and linked those repertoires to cytomegalovirus serostatus. In addition to the first cohort of approximately 650 subjects, a separate validation cohort of 120 different subjects was used. To predict cytomegalovirus infection status, the study combined high-throughput TCR immunosequencing, statistical association of individual TCRs with disease status, and machine learning. A later analysis re-analyzed previously published TCR beta repertoires from roughly 630 donors and added high-resolution HLA genotyping to study TCR occurrence patterns. The later analysis used no new phenotypic data to find candidate immune exposures, relying instead on TCR beta sequences and their occurrence across donors. In an earlier analysis of 587 of the donors, high-throughput TCR beta sequencing was used to judge whether each TCR beta V gene segment behaved as functional or pseudogenic. Donor age, sex, ethnicity and CMV serostatus were compiled together with the repertoire data. A later genetic analysis took genome-wide SNP genotypes for about 55% of the 666 donors and used that subset as a discovery cohort. All discovery cohort repertoires had been generated on a single sequencing platform. HLA typing covered class I and class II loci at four-digit resolution. Typing coverage differed by locus: A, B, C, DRB1 and DQB1 were typed in roughly 629-630 donors, DQA1 in about 550, DPA1 in around 610, and DPB1 in roughly 470. Because of strong linkage in the cohort, roughly five DR-DQ haplotypes were treated as single units for association and clustering. Across about 370 genotyped donors of the cohort, an average of approximately 240,000 unique TCR beta nucleotide sequences per donor were sequenced, and approximately 19% of those sequences were non-productive. Study-wide conclusions, independent of this receptor: This cohort had only TCR beta chains sequenced, and the lack of alpha or paired-chain data limited which features could be detected. A further reported finding was that TCR beta sequences accurately predicted the HLA-A and HLA-B alleles for most subjects in the first cohort. A later genetic analysis associated a missense DCLRE1C variant with V-gene and J-gene trimming of TCR beta chains, and an independent cohort replicated the association. Most CMV-associated TCR beta chains appeared to be HLA-restricted in a later analysis, and the HLA associations seemed to be driven largely by CMV exposure. Several of the top co-occurrence clusters appeared to be linked to parvovirus B19, influenza, CMV and Epstein-Barr virus, according to a later analysis. When HLA alleles, especially DR and DQ, strongly co-occurred, attributing TCR associations to individual alleles was difficult. In a later analysis, HLA-associated TCR beta chains showed more clonal expansion and lower generation probabilities than non-associated chains that were equally common. Sequencing depth was assumed to be roughly uniform across donors in the presence/absence analyses, though that assumption may not hold. Some IMGT-functional V segments, including TRBV6-2 and TRBV6-3, could not be told apart with the 87-base-pair reads, so those segments were excluded. The only immune exposure information available for the cohort was CMV serostatus. In a later analysis, TCR association rates were found to vary across HLA loci, with the most associated TCRs seen for DRB1 alleles and the fewest for HLA-C alleles. According to the authors, the approach could potentially be generalized to other disease states and immunological phenotypes. Cytomegalovirus status was reported to be diagnosed by the classifier with high specificity and sensitivity in both the original and validation cohorts. In a later genetic analysis, fewer N-insertions in productive TCRs were reported among donors in an Asian-associated ancestry cluster than the roughly 710-donor mean. Because some donors lacked HLA typing at each locus, the association tests relied only on the typed subset. Linkage disequilibrium might explain the correlated functional status among segregating V segments, but an unknown experimental factor could not be ruled out. Broadly in line with IMGT annotations, most TCR beta V segments showed up in productive rearrangements about 87% or about 30% of the time in an earlier analysis of 587 of the donors. A total of 150 to 200 TCR beta chains were listed by the study as associated with cytomegalovirus. A few of the identified cytomegalovirus-associated TCR beta chains were confirmed in vitro to be specific for cytomegalovirus antigens. At a false discovery rate of 0.05, a later analysis linked under 20,000 TCR beta sequences to specific HLA alleles. A cluster of highly shared sequence variants was judged likely to be a technical artifact of the sequencing pipeline. Most TCR sequences were seen in very few donors, while some public TCRs were found in many individuals. Because counts were too low, roughly 17 rarely observed V segments, including chromosome 9 orphons, were left out of the earlier analysis of 587 of the donors.

To note about this clone: The clone's antigen remains unknown. Base-call qualities are not available, and no considerably larger clone is one nucleotide away.

The cohort consisted of 600 to 750 healthy bone marrow donors. At the time of sampling, all cohort members were nominally healthy, though unrecorded immune exposures were likely present. The donor was CMV seronegative and belonged to the group of under 400 seronegative cohort members. Each donor provided a peripheral blood sample, and peripheral blood mononuclear cells were used for TCR beta sequencing. The Qiagen DNeasy Blood Extraction Kit was used to extract genomic DNA from the blood cell samples. The library was built by means of the immunoSEQ multiplex PCR assay. A mixture of 60 forward primers for TCR Vbeta segments and 13 reverse primers for TCR Jbeta segments was used in the multiplex PCR. Amplification of the CDR3 region of rearranged TCR beta genes was performed with a multiplex PCR assay on genomic DNA. The Illumina HiSeq System was used to sequence the amplified TCR beta libraries as 87-base-pair reads. In the original analysis: Across the roughly 670 repertoires, a later analysis counted 80 million or so unique TCR beta chains, about 10 million of which were shared by at least two donors. Raw reads were error-corrected and collapsed into unique sequences by a nearest-neighbor algorithm in which closely related sequences were merged to remove PCR and sequencing errors. Alignment of CDR3 sequences to IMGT reference sequences was used to assign V, D and J gene segments. For a sequence to be retained, a match of at least six nucleotides to both a V gene segment and a J gene segment was required. A rearrangement counted as productive if the CDR3 had no stop codons and remained in frame with V and J, and every other rearrangement counted as non-productive. Following IMGT convention, CDR3 was defined as the stretch from the second conserved V-encoded cysteine to the conserved J-encoded phenylalanine. The earlier analysis of some 540 of the donors excluded any sequence lacking an unambiguous match to a single V gene segment. In an earlier analysis of some 590 of the donors, V segments were called functional above 56.7% productive rearrangements and were called segregating when the between-donor standard deviation exceeded 5%. A statistical classification framework was built for diagnosing cytomegalovirus status from the catalog of TCR beta chain sequences. In a later analysis, V and J genes were assigned by comparing TCR nucleotide sequences against IMGT/GENE-DB human TR gene sequences. In a later analysis, CDR3 sequences and most-parsimonious VDJ recombination scenarios were assigned using the TCRdist pipeline. In a later analysis, each TCR beta chain was defined by its CDR3 amino acid sequence together with its V-gene family, and reads lacking a unique V-gene family were excluded. A later analysis removed 600 or so highly shared, low-generation-probability nucleotide sequences to deal with suspected cross-contamination and a sequencing artifact. A later analysis calculated a clonal expansion index for each public chain from normalized within-repertoire ranks of inferred template counts. Generation probabilities in a later analysis came from a VDJ recombination model fitted to out-of-frame rearrangements, and those results were checked against IGoR. In a later analysis, hypergeometric tests were used to score TCR-TCR, TCR-HLA and TCR-CMV co-occurrence, with a repertoire-size bias correction applied to TCR pairs. False discovery rates were estimated in a later analysis by permuting HLA or CMV assignments 20 times. In a later analysis, co-occurring TCRs were grouped using DBSCAN, with TCRdist sequence similarity added in when clustering inside HLA-allele-positive subsets. Co-occurrence clustering excluded repertoires with fewer than 30,000 or more than 120,000 public chains, plus five with anomalous nucleotide sharing. TCRdb stores this immuneACCESS table with in-frame sequences only. Part of the clones is absent; in the studies checked, under half of the shortfall reflects unresolved V genes, and no reason is known for the rest. The V and J calls and clone size were taken over from that table, and D and trimming were inferred from the DNA. This sample has some 150,000 clones in its table, and about 65% of those were observed once. The top ten constitute approximately 3% of the sample.

For CDR1 and CDR2, the germline V gene lists SGHRS and YFSETQ. The CDR3 has 14 amino acids, counting the end cysteine and phenylalanine. CDR3 DNA only is kept here, 42 bases in frame from base 1. V and J lose 0 bases and 7 bases, and a span of 14 bases separates them. The receptor comes from a woman in her twenties or thirties in good health and CMV-seronegative. The sequencing sample was made of PBMCs. The sequence joins TRBV5-1 to TRBJ2-7, with the D gene too uncertain to name. The CDR3 amino acid sequence is: CASSLGQSTKEQYF. The DNA is as follows: TGCGCCAGCAGCTTGGGACAAAGTACGAAAGAGCAGTACTTC.